This record concerns one T cell receptor (beta chain) sequence. Germline values: CDR1 MGHRA, CDR2 YSYEKL. Trimming cost V 1 base and J 8 bases, with 23 bases left between them. The CDR3 has 17 amino acids. Measured with immunoSEQ multiplex PCR; TCRdb has only the in-frame clones, and not every one. The table includes over 150,000 clones, roughly 90% detected once. The sample belongs to a study of T cell responses to AZD1222 COVID-19 vaccine. This chain links TRBV4-1 with TRBJ1-2; D ambiguous. This TCR was recovered from an adult who received the AZD1222 COVID-19 vaccine. Sequencing used peripheral blood, obtained 28 days after the second AZD1222 dose. The CDR3 loop is CASSQGGGDGRAYGYTF. DNA for the CDR3: TGCGCCAGCAGCCAAGGGGGAGGCGACGGACGGGCCTACGGCTACACCTTC.